Presented here are 4 T cell receptor beta chains from one specimen sequenced in a study of regulatory T cells in long-lasting Graves disease. Time point of the sample: newly diagnosed GD, antithyroid drugs for less than 3 months. RNA extracted from PBMCs served as the sequencing template. To make TCR beta libraries, researchers used iRepertoire HTBI primers and Arm-PCR of CDR3 regions. In TCRdb, the multiplex PCR reads were re-called with MiXCR into one record per CDR3 protein. The sample holds 550,000 to 700,000 distinct CDR3 sequences, 16% seen once. This same sample was also taken into another study, of T cells in Graves' hyperthyroidism and ophthalmopathy.

Sequencing used peripheral blood mononuclear cells (PBMCs), obtained at new diagnosis, from a patient treated with antithyroid drugs. The receptors were sampled from a young man with Graves disease.

This clonotype has at least ten counts. The V gene is TRBV20-1, the J gene TRBJ2-1; 14 bases line up with TRBD2. Germline values: CDR1 DFQATT, CDR2 SNEGSKA (reference sequence). The CDR3 sequence is 15 residues long. After removal of 6 bases from V and 7 bases from J, the junction contained 8 bases not matched to a gene. This CDR3 reads CSADRLAGGRNEQFF. DNA of the CDR3: TGCAGTGCGGATCGACTAGCGGGAGGGCGTAATGAGCAGTTCTTC.

This clonotype was recorded at least ten times. This chain links TRBV19 with TRBJ1-5; 10 bases match TRBD1. CDR3 size: 17 residues. With 4 bases clipped from V and 2 bases from J, the junction kept 8 bases outside the gene matches. Germline-derived CDR1 and CDR2 are LNHDA and SQIVND (reference sequence). CDR3 nucleotides: TGTGCCAGTAGTAAGGGACAGGGGCTCAGGGGCAATCAGCCCCAGCATTTT. This encodes CASSKGQGLRGNQPQHF.

The chain uses TRBV12-3 or TRBV12-4 and TRBJ2-1, with 8 bases that match TRBD2. This CDR3 has 18 amino acids. V lost 6 bases, J lost 8 bases, and 21 bases stayed unmatched. CDR3 residues: CASSPPSIAGLWVDEQFF. CDR3 coding DNA: TGTGCCAGCAGCCCACCCTCAATAGCGGGACTCTGGGTGGATGAGCAGTTCTTC.

The chain is built from TRBV10-2 and TRBJ2-3, with 8 bases that match TRBD1. CDR3 length equals 16 residues. The germline V gene has CDR1 WSHSY and CDR2 SAAADI. Trimming cost V 6 bases and J 3 bases; bases outside gene matches: 11. The CDR3 coding sequence is TGCGCCAGCAGAAGGACAGGGCTAAACCCTACAGATACGCAGTATTTT. It encodes CASRRTGLNPTDTQYF.